The clone carrying this TCR beta chain was seen repeatedly, ten times or more. The antigen remains unidentified. Scientists made TCR beta libraries using quantitative 5'-RACE with molecular barcodes. Via MiXCR, TCRdb re-called the 5' RACE reads, giving one row per CDR3 protein. The top ten hold approximately 14% of the sample, which has about 340,000 distinct CDR3 sequences, more than 20% seen once. This specimen comes from a study of CD8 T cells in ankylosing spondylitis. CDR3 length: 14 residues. Germline trimming cut 5 bases from V and 3 bases from J; bases unmatched to any gene: 7. Study-wide findings and caveats: Reportedly, significant enrichment of disease-linked clones occurred in matched ankylosing spondylitis synovial fluid. Some motif variants had been reported before (in reactive arthritis synovial fluid and blood). Blood from ankylosing spondylitis patients appeared to carry a characteristic roughly eight-variant TCR beta motif.

The chain combines TRBV12-3 or TRBV12-4 with TRBJ2-7; 7 nucleotides align to TRBD1. This receptor was taken from a male donor with ankylosing spondylitis or in good health (not recorded which). Source material: blood, either unsorted or a sorted T cell fraction (not recorded which). The DNA for the CDR3 is TGTGCCAGCAGTGGGGAAGACAGGGACTACGAGCAGTACTTC. Encoded protein: CASSGEDRDYEQYF.